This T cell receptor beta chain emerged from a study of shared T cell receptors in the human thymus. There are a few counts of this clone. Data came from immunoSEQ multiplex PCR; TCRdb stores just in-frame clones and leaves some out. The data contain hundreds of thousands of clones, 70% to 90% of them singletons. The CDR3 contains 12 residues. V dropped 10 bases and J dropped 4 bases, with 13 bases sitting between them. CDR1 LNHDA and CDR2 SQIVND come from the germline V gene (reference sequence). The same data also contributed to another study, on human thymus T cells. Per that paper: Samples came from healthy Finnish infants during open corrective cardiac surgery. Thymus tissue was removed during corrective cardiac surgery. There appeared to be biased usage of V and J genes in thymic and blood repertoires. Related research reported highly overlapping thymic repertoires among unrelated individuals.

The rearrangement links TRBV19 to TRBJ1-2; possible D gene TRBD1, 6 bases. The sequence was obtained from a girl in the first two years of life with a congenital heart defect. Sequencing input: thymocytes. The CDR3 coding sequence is TGTGCCATATACAGGGATCGCTATGGCTACACCTTC. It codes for CAIYRDRYGYTF.